The clone carrying this T cell receptor (beta chain) was seen a handful of times. Antigen unknown. Semi-nested PCR with Nested Universal Primer A followed constant-region reverse priming of full-length variable regions. TCRdb reprocessed the 5' RACE reads with MiXCR, giving one entry per CDR3 protein. The sample lists approximately 12,000 distinct CDR3 sequences, roughly 47% occurring once. General study points: Tumor-infiltrating Treg TCR alpha and beta sequences overlapped most with tumor naive CD4+ T cells, then blood naive. Larger-cohort validation covered only one TCR beta V-J rearrangement.

Tregs were sorted as CD4+CD25+CD127-/low cells. Germline V CDR1 and CDR2: KGHSH, LQKENI. This CDR3 comprises 12 residues. V was shortened by 5 bases and J by 1 base, with 5 bases between the two germline ends. The receptor was derived from a female donor with breast cancer. This chain joins TRBV18 and TRBJ2-5, with unresolved D. Sequences were obtained from tumor-infiltrating Tregs sorted from the breast tumor. This chain's CDR3 is CASSTSQETQYF. The DNA of the CDR3 is TGTGCCAGCTCAACATCCCAAGAGACCCAGTACTTC. The full variable domain, in which reference TRBV18 and TRBJ2-5 provide the parts outside the CDR3, is NAGVMQNPRHLVRRRGQEARLRCSPMKGHSHVYWYRQLPEEGLKFMVYLQKENIIDESGMPKERFSAEFPKEGPSILRIQQVVRGDSAAYFCASSTSQETQYFGPGTRLLVL.